This TCR beta chain was captured by sequencing in a study of HIV-infected children after antiretroviral therapy interruption. Background on the study: Median age was 9.5 years (interruption) and around 8 years (continuous). General observations from the study: Some non-naive CD45RA+ T cells might be present among sorted naive cells. Naive CD4+ CDR3 sharing between time points fell after interruption began.

There are 13 residues in the CDR3. CDR1 and CDR2 (germline): MDHEN, SYDVKM. The V and J ends lost 6 bases and 5 bases respectively, with 13 bases between them. This clonotype was counted many times. What it recognizes is unknown. Treatment described: PENTA 11 planned treatment interruption arm or continuous ART arm. Naive CD4+ CD45RA+ CD45RO- T cells were FACS-sorted from thawed PBMCs. RNA-based 3' RACE libraries used unique molecular identifiers. TCRdb used MiXCR to reprocess the 3' RACE reads, holding one entry per CDR3 protein. The data hold 40,000 or so distinct CDR3 sequences, with about 7% observed a single time.

This clonotype was sampled from a pool of human donors with HIV. Specimen: CD45RA+ CD4+ T cells from PBMCs, pooled from several time points, collected from a donor given antiretroviral therapy, either interrupted or continuous. Subset: naive CD4+ CD45RA+ CD45RO- T cells. V usage is TRBV28 and J usage is TRBJ2-5; D tentatively fits TRBD1 or TRBD2 (5 bases each). The CDR3 region is CASRLVGTETQYF. CDR3 nucleotides: TGTGCCAGCAGACTTGTGGGGACCGAGACCCAGTACTTC.